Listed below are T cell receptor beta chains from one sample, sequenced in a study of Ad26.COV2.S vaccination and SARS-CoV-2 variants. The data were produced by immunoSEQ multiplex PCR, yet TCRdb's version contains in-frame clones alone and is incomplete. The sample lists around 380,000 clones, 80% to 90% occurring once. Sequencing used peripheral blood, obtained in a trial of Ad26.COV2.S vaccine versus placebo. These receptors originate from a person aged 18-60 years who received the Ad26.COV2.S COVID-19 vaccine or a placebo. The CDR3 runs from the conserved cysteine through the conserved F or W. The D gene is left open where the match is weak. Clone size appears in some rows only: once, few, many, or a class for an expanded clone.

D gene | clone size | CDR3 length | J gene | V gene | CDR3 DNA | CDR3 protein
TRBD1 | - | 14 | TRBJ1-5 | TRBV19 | TGTGCCAGTACGACAGGGGAGGCCAATCAGCCCCAGCATTTT | CASTTGEANQPQHF
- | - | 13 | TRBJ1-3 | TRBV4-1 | TGCGCCAGTCAGGGATTCTCTGGAAACACCATATATTTT | CASQGFSGNTIYF
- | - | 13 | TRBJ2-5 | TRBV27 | TGTGCCAGCAGTTTACGAGGGCAAGAGACCCAGTACTTC | CASSLRGQETQYF
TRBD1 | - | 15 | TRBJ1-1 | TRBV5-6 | TGTGCCAGCAGCATTGCCGGGACAGGGACCACTGAAGCTTTCTTT | CASSIAGTGTTEAFF
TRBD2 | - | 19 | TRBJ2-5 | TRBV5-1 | TGCGCCAGCAGCTTGGGAGGTAGCGGGGGCCTTGGGTACCAAGAGACCCAGTACTTC | CASSLGGSGGLGYQETQYF
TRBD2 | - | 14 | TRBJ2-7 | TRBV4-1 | TGCGCCAGCAGCCAAGAGGGGACTAGTGACGAGCAGTACTTC | CASSQEGTSDEQYF
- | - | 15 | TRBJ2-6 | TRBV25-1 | TGTGCCAGCAGTGAAAGGGGGTCTGGGGCCAACGTCCTGACTTTC | CASSERGSGANVLTF
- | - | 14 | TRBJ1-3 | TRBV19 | TGTGCCAGTAGTTTGTCGGCCTCTGGAAACACCATATATTTT | CASSLSASGNTIYF
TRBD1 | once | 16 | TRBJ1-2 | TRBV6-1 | TGTGCCAGCAGTGAAGGAGTGGGACAGCGAGACTATGGCTACACCTTC | CASSEGVGQRDYGYTF
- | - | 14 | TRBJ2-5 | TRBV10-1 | TGCGCCAGAGACCACGGGAGCCCCAGGGAGACCCAGTACTTC | CARDHGSPRETQYF
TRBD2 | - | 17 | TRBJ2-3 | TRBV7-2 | TGTGCCAGCAGCTTAGTCAAACTAGCGGGGGGCACAGATACGCAGTATTTT | CASSLVKLAGGTDTQYF
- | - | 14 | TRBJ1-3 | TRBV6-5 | TGTGCCAGCAGTTACGGGGGTGAGGGCAACACCATATATTTT | CASSYGGEGNTIYF
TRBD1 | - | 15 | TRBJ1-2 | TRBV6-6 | TGTGCCAGCAGCCCGGACAGGGGAGTTAACTATGGCTACACCTTC | CASSPDRGVNYGYTF
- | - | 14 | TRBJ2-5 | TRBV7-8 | TGTGCCAGCAGCTTAGCGAGGGGTCCAGAGACCCAGTACTTC | CASSLARGPETQYF
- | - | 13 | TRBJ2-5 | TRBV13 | TGTGCCAGCAGCCGGCGCAGGGGTGAGACCCAGTACTTC | CASSRRRGETQYF
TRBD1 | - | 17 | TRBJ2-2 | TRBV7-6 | TGTGCCAGCAGCCTAAAGACAGGGGGCGCGAACACCGGGGAGCTGTTTTTT | CASSLKTGGANTGELFF
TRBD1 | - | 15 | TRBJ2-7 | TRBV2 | TGTGCCAGCAGTGAAGGGGGACAGAGCTCCTACGAGCAGTACTTC | CASSEGGQSSYEQYF
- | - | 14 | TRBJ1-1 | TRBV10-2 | TGCGCCAGCAGTGAGCCCGCTGGGGCCACTGAAGCTTTCTTT | CASSEPAGATEAFF
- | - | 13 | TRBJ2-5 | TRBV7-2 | TGTGCCAGCAGCTTAGTTTGGGGGGAGACCCAGTACTTC | CASSLVWGETQYF
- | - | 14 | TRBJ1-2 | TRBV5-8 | TGTGCCAGCAGACTGGGGGGGATCAGCTATGGCTACACCTTC | CASRLGGISYGYTF
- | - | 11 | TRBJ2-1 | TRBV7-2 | TGTGCCAGCAGCTCCGCAAATGAGCAGTTCTTC | CASSSANEQFF
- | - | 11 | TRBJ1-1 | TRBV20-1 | TGCAGTGAAGCCTCGAACACTGAAGCTTTCTTT | CSEASNTEAFF
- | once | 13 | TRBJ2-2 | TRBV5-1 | TGCGCCAGCACCCCCTCTTTCGGCGGGGAGCTGTTTTTT | CASTPSFGGELFF
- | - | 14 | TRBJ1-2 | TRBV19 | TGTGCCAGTACCCTATTTGGGCAGGTGAATGGCTACACCTTC | CASTLFGQVNGYTF
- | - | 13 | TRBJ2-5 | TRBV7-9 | TGTGCCAGCAGCCTAGACAGTCAAGAGACCCAGTACTTC | CASSLDSQETQYF
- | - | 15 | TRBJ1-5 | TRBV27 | TGTGCCAGCAGTTACCTAATGATGGGCAATCAGCCCCAGCATTTT | CASSYLMMGNQPQHF
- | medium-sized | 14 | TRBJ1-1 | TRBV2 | TGTGCCAGCAGTGAAGCGAGAGGCTACACTGAAGCTTTCTTT | CASSEARGYTEAFF
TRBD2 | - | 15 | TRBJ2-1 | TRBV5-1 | TGCGCCAGCAGCTTGACTAGCGGGGCCTACAATGAGCAGTTCTTC | CASSLTSGAYNEQFF